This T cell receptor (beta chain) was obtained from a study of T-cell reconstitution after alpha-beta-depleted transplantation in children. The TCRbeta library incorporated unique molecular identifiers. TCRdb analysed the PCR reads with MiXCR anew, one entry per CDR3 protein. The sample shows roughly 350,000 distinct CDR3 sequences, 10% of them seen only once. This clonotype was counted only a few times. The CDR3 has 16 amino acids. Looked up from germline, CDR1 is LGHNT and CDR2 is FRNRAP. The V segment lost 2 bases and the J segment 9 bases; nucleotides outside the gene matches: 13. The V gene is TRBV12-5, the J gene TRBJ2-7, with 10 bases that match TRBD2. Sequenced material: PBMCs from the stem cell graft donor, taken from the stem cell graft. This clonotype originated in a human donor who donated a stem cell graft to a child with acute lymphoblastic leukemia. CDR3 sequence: CASGLYRGSGRPGQYF. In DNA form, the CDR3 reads TGTGCTAGTGGTTTGTACAGGGGTAGCGGGAGGCCCGGGCAGTACTTC.